The T cell receptor beta chain under discussion was sequenced for a study of graft-versus-host responses after intestinal transplantation. Using immunoSEQ multiplex PCR, the repertoire was profiled, and TCRdb retains in-frame clones only, with some absent. The profile covers around 100,000 clones, with roughly 87% appearing a single time and over 0.8% taken by the ten largest. Points from the study as a whole: Peak circulating GvH clone levels tracked with early post-transplant HvG declines.

This CDR3 spans 14 amino acids. Germline V gene data show CDR1 as SGDLS and CDR2 as YYNGEE. Trimming shortened V by 4 bases and J by 0 bases, and 10 bases separated the two germline ends. This clone occurred once. Its antigen is not known. The TCR comes from a human donor who received an intestinal transplant. The specimen was unstimulated CD4+ T cells sorted from spleen or lymph node cells, collected before intestinal transplant. J is TRBJ1-1 and V is TRBV9; D is unclear. CDR3 amino acids: CASSPATLNTEAFF. The CDR3 coding sequence is TGTGCCAGCAGCCCGGCGACGTTGAACACTGAAGCTTTCTTT.